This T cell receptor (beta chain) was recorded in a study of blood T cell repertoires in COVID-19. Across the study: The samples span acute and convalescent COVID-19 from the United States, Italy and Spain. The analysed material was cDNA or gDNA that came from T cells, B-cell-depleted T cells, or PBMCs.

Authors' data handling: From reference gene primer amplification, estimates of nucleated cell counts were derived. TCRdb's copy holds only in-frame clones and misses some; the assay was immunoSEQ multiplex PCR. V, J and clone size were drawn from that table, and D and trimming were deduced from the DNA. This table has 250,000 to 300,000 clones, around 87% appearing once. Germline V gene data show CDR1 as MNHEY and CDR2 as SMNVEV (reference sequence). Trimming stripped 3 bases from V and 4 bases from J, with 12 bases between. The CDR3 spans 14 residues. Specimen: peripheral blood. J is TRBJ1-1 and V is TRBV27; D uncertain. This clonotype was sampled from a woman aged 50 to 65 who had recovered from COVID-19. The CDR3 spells CASSLRVKGTEAFF. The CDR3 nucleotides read TGTGCCAGCAGTTTGAGGGTGAAGGGCACTGAAGCTTTCTTT.